This T cell receptor beta chain was obtained from a study of monozygotic twins with cystic fibrosis. The overall study: Library input was around 3.1 micrograms of fragmented DNA, with approximately 16 PCR cycles. Study findings and constraints: J usage was most co-twin-similar in 8 of 16 pairs, V in 13. Unrelated CF individuals shared fewer identical clonotypes than monozygotic CF twins. No link emerged between shared CDR3 counts and age, concordance or severity.

Worth noting for this clone: Its specificity is not known.

This CDR3 spans 16 amino acids. TCRdb's table, derived via immunoSEQ multiplex PCR, lists solely in-frame clones and lacks some. The sample yields around 29,000 clones, around four fifths seen once. The V call is TRBV21-1, the J call TRBJ1-1. TRBV21-1 is assigned pseudogene status. The sample taken for sequencing was blood. The sequence was obtained from a girl aged 2 to 9 with cystic fibrosis. In DNA, the CDR3 is TGTGCCAGCAGCAAACCGCGAACGGGGAGGGGGCATGAAGCTTTCTTT. This codes for CASSKPRTGRGHEAFF.